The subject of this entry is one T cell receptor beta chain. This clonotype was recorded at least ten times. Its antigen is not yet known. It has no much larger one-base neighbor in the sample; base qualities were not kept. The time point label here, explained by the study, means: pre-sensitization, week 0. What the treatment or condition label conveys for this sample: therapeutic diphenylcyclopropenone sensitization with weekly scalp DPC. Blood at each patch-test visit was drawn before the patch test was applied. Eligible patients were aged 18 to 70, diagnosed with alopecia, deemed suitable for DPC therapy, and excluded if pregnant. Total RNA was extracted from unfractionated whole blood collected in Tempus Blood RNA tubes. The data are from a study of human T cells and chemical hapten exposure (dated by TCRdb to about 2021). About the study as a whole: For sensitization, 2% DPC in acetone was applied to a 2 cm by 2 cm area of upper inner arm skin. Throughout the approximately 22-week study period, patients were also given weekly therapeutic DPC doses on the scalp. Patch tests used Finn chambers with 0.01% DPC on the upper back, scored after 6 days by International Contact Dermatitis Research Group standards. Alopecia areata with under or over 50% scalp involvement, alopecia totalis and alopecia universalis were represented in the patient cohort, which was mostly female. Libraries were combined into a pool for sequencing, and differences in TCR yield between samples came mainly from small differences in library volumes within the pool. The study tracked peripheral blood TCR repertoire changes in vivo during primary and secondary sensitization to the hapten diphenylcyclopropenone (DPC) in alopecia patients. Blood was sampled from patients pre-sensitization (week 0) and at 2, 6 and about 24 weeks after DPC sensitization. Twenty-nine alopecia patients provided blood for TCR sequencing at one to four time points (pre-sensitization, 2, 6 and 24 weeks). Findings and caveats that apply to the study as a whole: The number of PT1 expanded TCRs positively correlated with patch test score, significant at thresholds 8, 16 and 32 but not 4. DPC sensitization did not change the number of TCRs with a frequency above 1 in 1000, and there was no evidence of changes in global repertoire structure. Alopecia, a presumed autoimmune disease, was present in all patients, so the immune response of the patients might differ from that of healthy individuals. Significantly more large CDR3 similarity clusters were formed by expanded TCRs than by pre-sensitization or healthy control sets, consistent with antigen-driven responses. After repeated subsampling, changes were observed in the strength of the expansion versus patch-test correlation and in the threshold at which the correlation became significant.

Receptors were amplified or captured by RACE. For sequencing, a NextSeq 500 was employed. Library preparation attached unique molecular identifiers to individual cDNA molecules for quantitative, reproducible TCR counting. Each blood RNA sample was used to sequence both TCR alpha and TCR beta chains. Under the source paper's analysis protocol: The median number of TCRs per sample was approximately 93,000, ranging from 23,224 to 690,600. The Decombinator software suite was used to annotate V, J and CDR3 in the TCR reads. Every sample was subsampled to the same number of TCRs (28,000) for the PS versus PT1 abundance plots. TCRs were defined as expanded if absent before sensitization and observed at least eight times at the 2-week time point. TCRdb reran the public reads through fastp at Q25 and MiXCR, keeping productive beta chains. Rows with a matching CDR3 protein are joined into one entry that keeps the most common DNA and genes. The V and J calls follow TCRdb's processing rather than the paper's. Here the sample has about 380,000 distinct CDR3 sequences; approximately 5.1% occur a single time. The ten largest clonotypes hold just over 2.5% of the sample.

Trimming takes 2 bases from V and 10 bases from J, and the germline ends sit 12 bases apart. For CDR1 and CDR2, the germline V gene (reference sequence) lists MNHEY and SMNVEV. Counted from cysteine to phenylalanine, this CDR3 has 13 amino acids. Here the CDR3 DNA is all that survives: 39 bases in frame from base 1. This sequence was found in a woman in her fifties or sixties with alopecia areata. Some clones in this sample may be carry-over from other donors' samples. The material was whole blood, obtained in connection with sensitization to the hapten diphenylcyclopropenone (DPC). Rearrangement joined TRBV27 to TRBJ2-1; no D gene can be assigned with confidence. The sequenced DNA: TGTGCCAGCAGTTTACAGATTTCACGAGAGCAGTTCTTC. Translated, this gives CASSLQISREQFF.